The clone carrying this T cell receptor beta chain was seen just once. Its cognate antigen is unknown. Germline CDR1 reads MNHEY; CDR2 reads SMNVEV (reference sequence). The CDR3 has 18 amino acids. V shed 2 bases and J shed 6 bases, with 26 bases lying between them. Assay: immunoSEQ multiplex PCR; the TCRdb copy retains only in-frame clones and omits some. The repertoire holds 2.3 million or so clones, with 93% as singletons. The sample is drawn from a study of shared clonotypes between healthy human individuals. Study-wide points: The rarefaction results pointed to incomplete sorted-subset sequencing despite large depth.

The sequence derives from a man aged 18 to 30 in good health. Some clones in this sample may be carry-over from other donors' samples. Sequenced sample: naive CD4+ T cells from PBMCs. As to subset: CD45RA+ positively selected. The genes are TRBV27 and TRBJ2-7; D possibly corresponds to TRBD2 (6 bases). CDR3 loop: CASSLVVLDGGYQSEQYF. The CDR3 nucleotides read TGTGCCAGCAGTTTAGTAGTACTGGATGGGGGGTACCAGTCCGAGCAGTACTTC.